This is a list of T cell receptor beta chains from one sample in a study of T cells after yellow fever vaccination. Via MiXCR, TCRdb re-called the 5' RACE reads, giving one row per CDR3 protein. This sample has about 300,000 distinct CDR3 sequences, with around 9.3% found just once. Sequences were derived from CD4+ T cells sorted from PBMCs, sampled 5 days after the yellow fever booster vaccination. The receptor source for this set is a man younger than 30 who received the YFV17D yellow fever vaccine. Both conserved end residues are part of each CDR3.

J | V | length | CDR3
TRBJ2-5 | TRBV7-2 | 14 | CASSLAGGVETQYF
TRBJ1-1 | TRBV7-2 | 15 | CASSSSGLGQTEAFF
TRBJ1-1 | TRBV7-2 | 13 | CASSLAGTGWDFF
TRBJ1-1 | TRBV19 | 14 | CASTMDSLWTEAFF
TRBJ1-2 | TRBV7-9 | 13 | CASAGQSVDGYTF
TRBJ1-4 | TRBV7-9 | 14 | CASSPRSQAEKLFF
TRBJ1-4 | TRBV2 | 13 | CASKTGGSEKLFF
TRBJ2-3 | TRBV15 | 14 | CATRDRLTTDTQYF
TRBJ1-3 | TRBV5-6 | 15 | CASSYIPRSGNTIYF
TRBJ1-1 | TRBV6-5 | 15 | CASSYHRDSGAEAFF
TRBJ2-3 | TRBV5-1 | 15 | CASSLNRDSTDTQYF
TRBJ1-2 | TRBV20-1 | 12 | CSARGEDYGYTF
TRBJ1-1 | TRBV4-1 | 15 | CASSPLGNMNTEAFF
TRBJ2-5 | TRBV5-1 | 15 | CASSATGGIQETQYF
TRBJ1-1 | TRBV3-1 | 15 | CASSPRSGGNTEAFF
TRBJ1-1 | TRBV24-1 | 11 | CATSDLYRAFF
TRBJ1-1 | TRBV29-1 | 13 | CSVERGRNTEAFF
TRBJ2-1 | TRBV7-7 | 17 | CASSPRTSGGGYNEQFF